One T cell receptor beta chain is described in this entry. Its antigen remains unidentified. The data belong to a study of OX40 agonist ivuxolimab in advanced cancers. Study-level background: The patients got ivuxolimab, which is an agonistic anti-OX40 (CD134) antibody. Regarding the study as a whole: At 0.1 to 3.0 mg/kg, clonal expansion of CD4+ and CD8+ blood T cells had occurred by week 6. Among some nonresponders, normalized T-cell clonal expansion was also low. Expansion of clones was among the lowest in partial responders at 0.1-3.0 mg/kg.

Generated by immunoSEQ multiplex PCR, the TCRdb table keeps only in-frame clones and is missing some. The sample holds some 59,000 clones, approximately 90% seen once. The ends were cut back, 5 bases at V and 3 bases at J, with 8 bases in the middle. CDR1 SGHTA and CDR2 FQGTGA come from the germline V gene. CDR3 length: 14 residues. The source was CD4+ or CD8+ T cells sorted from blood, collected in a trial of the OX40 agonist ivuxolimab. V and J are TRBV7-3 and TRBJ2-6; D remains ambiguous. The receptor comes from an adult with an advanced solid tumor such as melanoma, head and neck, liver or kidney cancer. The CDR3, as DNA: TGTGCCAGCAGCCCAAACTATGGGGCCAACGTCCTGACTTTC. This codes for CASSPNYGANVLTF.